The present T cell receptor (beta chain) was sequenced within a study of cytomegalovirus exposure and HLA in healthy donors. The PCR used 60 Vbeta and 13 Jbeta primers. TCRdb keeps only in-frame clones here, not all; method: immunoSEQ multiplex PCR. This sample has some 190,000 clones, with around nine tenths found just once. Study-wide results and limits: Apart from CMV serostatus, no immune exposure information was available.

Looked up from germline, CDR1 is SEHNR and CDR2 is FQNEAQ (reference sequence). CDR3 length: 13 residues. On this clone itself: Its antigen is unknown.

V usage is TRBV7-9 and J usage is TRBJ2-5, with D unclear. The end of the DNA aligns better with TRBJ2-7, so the J call may be wrong. Sequencing was carried out using PBMCs. The sequence was obtained from a woman between 18 and 29 years old in good health and CMV-seronegative. CDR3 sequence (DNA): TGTGCCAGCAGCTTAAGCCCCCCCTACGAGCAGTACTTC. Translated: CASSLSPPYEQYF.